The rows below give T cell receptor beta chains drawn from one sample of a study of blood T cell repertoires in COVID-19. TCRdb's table, derived via immunoSEQ multiplex PCR, lists solely in-frame clones and lacks some. The sample comprises about 150,000 clones, approximately 88% of which are singletons, and approximately 5.3% rests with the top ten. The specimen sequenced was PBMCs or T cells enriched from blood (not recorded which). The receptors originated from a man between 65 and 80 years old who had been exposed to COVID-19. Each CDR3 is given with its conserved first and last residue. A D gene is named only where the DNA matches it firmly. A row's size may be missing; if present it is once, few, many or a size class.

CDR3 protein	CDR3 DNA	V gene	J gene	clone size	D gene
CSVERAQGGSEQFF	TGCAGCGTTGAGAGGGCCCAAGGTGGTTCTGAGCAGTTCTTC	TRBV29-1	TRBJ2-1	NA	NA
CASSLLAGEGAFF	TGTGCCAGCAGTTTATTGGCAGGGGAAGGAGCTTTCTTT	TRBV28	TRBJ1-1	NA	NA
CASSLAQEGAEQYF	TGCGCCAGCAGCTTGGCCCAGGAGGGGGCCGAGCAGTACTTC	TRBV5-1	TRBJ2-7	NA	NA
CASSLKWGRANEQFF	TGTGCCAGCAGCTTAAAGTGGGGCCGAGCCAATGAGCAGTTCTTC	TRBV7-3	TRBJ2-1	NA	NA
CAWSLGSPNEKLFF	TGTGCCTGGAGTTTGGGCAGCCCAAATGAAAAACTGTTTTTT	TRBV30	TRBJ1-4	NA	NA
CASSFQGQLNTEAFF	TGTGCCAGCAGTTTCCAAGGACAGTTAAACACTGAAGCTTTCTTT	TRBV27	TRBJ1-1	once	NA
CASSQQITVDTQYF	TGCGCCAGCAGCCAACAGATCACAGTGGATACGCAGTATTTT	TRBV4-3	TRBJ2-3	NA	NA
CASSDPGTSGGNVEQFF	TGCGCCAGCAGTGATCCGGGGACTAGCGGGGGGAACGTTGAGCAGTTCTTC	TRBV10-2	TRBJ2-1	once	TRBD2
CASSQEEQFF	TGTGCCAGCAGCCAGGAGGAGCAGTTCTTC	TRBV3-1/TRBV3-2	TRBJ2-1	NA	NA
CATTQGTRTDTQYF	TGTGCCACCACACAAGGGACACGCACAGATACGCAGTATTTT	TRBV15	TRBJ2-3	once	NA
CSASRGLAGGNEQFF	TGCAGCGCGTCACGGGGACTAGCGGGGGGGAATGAGCAGTTCTTC	TRBV29-1	TRBJ2-1	NA	TRBD2
CASSESSSRAGNTIYF	TGTGCCAGTAGTGAATCCAGTTCGCGGGCTGGAAACACCATATATTTT	TRBV19	TRBJ1-3	NA	NA
CASSLKGTYEQYF	TGTGCCAGCAGCCTGAAGGGGACCTACGAGCAGTACTTC	TRBV3-1/TRBV3-2	TRBJ2-7	NA	NA
CASSLEANYGYTF	TGCGCCAGCAGCTTAGAGGCAAACTATGGCTACACCTTC	TRBV5-1	TRBJ1-2	NA	NA
CATRVLGRDTQYF	TGTGCCACCAGGGTTTTGGGGCGGGATACGCAGTATTTT	TRBV15	TRBJ2-3	NA	NA
CASSQVWGRGNTEAFF	TGTGCCAGCAGCCAAGTTTGGGGGCGAGGGAACACTGAAGCTTTCTTT	TRBV14	TRBJ1-1	once	NA
CASSQGLGSGAYEQYF	TGCGCCAGCAGCCAAGGTCTGGGTAGCGGGGCCTACGAGCAGTACTTC	TRBV4-3	TRBJ2-7	NA	TRBD2
CASTPPGYLSTDTQYF	TGTGCCAGCACCCCCCCGGGATACCTGAGCACAGATACGCAGTATTTT	TRBV2	TRBJ2-3	NA	NA
CASRPTQGNRQPQHF	TGTGCCAGCAGACCTACGCAGGGAAACCGTCAGCCCCAGCATTTT	TRBV28	TRBJ1-5	NA	NA
CASSLAERGEAFF	TGCGCCAGCAGCTTGGCGGAGCGGGGGGAAGCTTTCTTT	TRBV5-1	TRBJ1-1	NA	NA
CSVARGPSQPQHF	TGCAGCGTCGCCAGGGGGCCCTCCCAGCCCCAGCATTTT	TRBV29-1	TRBJ1-5	NA	TRBD1
CASSLGVASEQFF	TGCGCCAGCAGCTTGGGAGTAGCAAGTGAGCAGTTCTTC	TRBV5-1	TRBJ2-1	NA	NA
CASSMTSGPSYEQYF	TGTGCCAGTAGTATGACTAGCGGGCCTTCCTACGAGCAGTACTTC	TRBV19	TRBJ2-7	NA	TRBD2
CASSIYGQFDTGELFF	TGTGCCAGTAGTATTTACGGACAGTTTGACACCGGGGAGCTGTTTTTT	TRBV19	TRBJ2-2	NA	NA
CASSPGTGGGYGYTF	TGTGCCAGCAGTCCAGGGACAGGGGGCGGCTATGGCTACACCTTC	TRBV6-5	TRBJ1-2	NA	TRBD1
CASSPPPVGYEQYF	TGTGCCAGCAGCCCCCCCCCAGTTGGCTACGAGCAGTACTTC	TRBV7-9	TRBJ2-7	NA	NA
CASSEGAGLSYNEQFF	TGCGCCAGCAGTGAAGGTGCGGGACTCTCCTACAATGAGCAGTTCTTC	TRBV10-2	TRBJ2-1	NA	NA
CASSQDAGIMNTEAFF	TGCGCCAGCAGCCAAGATGCGGGGATAATGAACACTGAAGCTTTCTTT	TRBV4-3	TRBJ1-1	NA	NA
CASSQDKRYRPGELFF	TGTGCCAGCAGCCAAGATAAGAGGTATAGGCCCGGGGAGCTGTTTTTT	TRBV4-2	TRBJ2-2	NA	NA
CASSSGHTFSTDTQYF	TGTGCCAGCAGCTCGGGACATACCTTCAGCACAGATACGCAGTATTTT	TRBV7-3	TRBJ2-3	NA	NA
CASSQGTGAFF	TGTGCCAGCAGCCAAGGGACAGGGGCTTTCTTT	TRBV3-1/TRBV3-2	TRBJ1-1	NA	TRBD1
CASISDSYGYTF	TGTGCCAGCATTTCGGACAGCTATGGCTACACCTTC	TRBV6-5	TRBJ1-2	NA	NA
CASSVEASGRMINEQFF	TGTGCCAGCAGCGTAGAGGCTAGCGGGAGAATGATCAATGAGCAGTTCTTC	TRBV9	TRBJ2-1	NA	TRBD2
CASSLSLSSYNEQFF	TGTGCCAGCAGCTTAAGCCTGAGCTCCTACAATGAGCAGTTCTTC	TRBV7-9	TRBJ2-1	NA	NA
CASSLESQGYNEQYF	TGCGCCAGCAGCTTGGAGTCCCAGGGGTACAACGAGCAGTACTTC	TRBV5-1	TRBJ2-7	NA	NA
CASSKTGQNQPQHF	TGTGCCAGCAGCAAGACAGGCCAGAATCAGCCCCAGCATTTT	TRBV9	TRBJ1-5	once	NA
CASSQVSGQAHYGYTF	TGTGCCAGCAGCCAAGTTTCTGGACAGGCCCACTATGGCTACACCTTC	TRBV3-1/TRBV3-2	TRBJ1-2	NA	TRBD1